The entry that follows covers one T cell receptor beta chain sequence. No antigen is known for it. Over several immunoSEQ plates, each subset's genomic DNA was distributed in even portions. Some clones are missing from TCRdb's copy, which holds only in-frame ones; the method was immunoSEQ multiplex PCR. The sample shows 2,500,000 or so clones, just over 90% of them seen only once. This record belongs to a study of shared clonotypes between healthy human individuals. Points from the study as a whole: Rarefaction curves obtained for sorted subsets showed sequencing incomplete despite large depth. Some naive CD4 clonotypes, about 5.5%, turned up in common across a handful of donors.

CDR1 and CDR2 from the germline V gene are SGHAT and FQNNGV. V was trimmed by 4 bases and J by 2 bases, leaving 14 bases between them. This CDR3 spans 15 amino acids. This sequence joins TRBV11-2 and TRBJ1-2, with D perhaps matching TRBD1 (6 bases). This receptor was obtained from a man aged 18-30 years in good health. Input material: naive CD4+ T cells sorted from blood. Described subset: CD45RA+ positively selected. CDR3 nucleotide sequence: TGTGCCAGCAGCTCTCAGGGTACAGGGAACTATGGCTACACCTTC. Protein sequence: CASSSQGTGNYGYTF.